These T cell receptor beta chains were read from a single sample in a study of cytomegalovirus exposure and HLA in healthy donors. Assay: immunoSEQ multiplex PCR; the TCRdb copy retains only in-frame clones and omits some. Among over 110,000 clones listed, roughly 80% were seen once. Sequencing used PBMCs. These receptors were obtained from a man aged 35 to 55 in good health and CMV-seronegative. CDR3s include the opening cysteine and the closing phenylalanine or tryptophan. The D gene is left open where the match is weak. Part of the rows lack a size; the others show once, few, many or a class for expanded clones.

D: .; size: .; J: TRBJ2-7; V: TRBV7-9; DNA: TGTGCCAGCAGCTTTGATCCTATCTACGAGCAGTACTTC; CDR3: CASSFDPIYEQYF
D: .; size: once; J: TRBJ1-4; V: TRBV7-8; DNA: TGTGCCAGCAGTTTGAACGATATGGCGGCTAATGAAAAACTGTTTTTT; CDR3: CASSLNDMAANEKLFF
D: .; size: .; J: TRBJ2-3; V: TRBV5-1; DNA: TGCGCCAGCAGAAGGGACTTCACAGATACGCAGTATTTT; CDR3: CASRRDFTDTQYF
D: .; size: .; J: TRBJ2-7; V: TRBV5-4; DNA: TGTGCCAGCAGCCTCAGAATGGGGGGTGGCGTCTACGAGCAGTACTTC; CDR3: CASSLRMGGGVYEQYF
D: TRBD1; size: .; J: TRBJ1-5; V: TRBV7-6; DNA: TGTGCCAGCAGCTTAGGGGGGTTTGGGACAGGGGCCAATCAGCCCCAGCATTTT; CDR3: CASSLGGFGTGANQPQHF
D: TRBD2; size: .; J: TRBJ2-5; V: TRBV7-2; DNA: TGTGCCAGCAGCTTACAACTAGCGGGGGTCCAAGAGACCCAGTACTTC; CDR3: CASSLQLAGVQETQYF
D: TRBD2; size: .; J: TRBJ2-7; V: TRBV6-5; DNA: TGTGCCAGCAGTGTGACTAGCGGTAAAAAATACGAGCAGTACTTC; CDR3: CASSVTSGKKYEQYF
D: .; size: .; J: TRBJ2-7; V: TRBV5-1; DNA: TGCGCCAGCGGCATAACCGGGACTGCGCTTAGCGAGCAGTACTTC; CDR3: CASGITGTALSEQYF
D: TRBD1; size: once; J: TRBJ1-1; V: TRBV5-4; DNA: TGTGCCAGCAGCCGCGAGGGGGCGAGGACTGAAGCTTTCTTT; CDR3: CASSREGARTEAFF
D: TRBD2; size: once; J: TRBJ2-5; V: TRBV11-2; DNA: TGTGCCAGCAGCCCGGGGACTAGCGGAGAGACCCAGTACTTC; CDR3: CASSPGTSGETQYF
D: .; size: .; J: TRBJ1-2; V: TRBV19; DNA: TGTGCCAGTACCACCCCCCCGGGGTATGGCTACACCTTC; CDR3: CASTTPPGYGYTF
D: .; size: few; J: TRBJ1-6; V: TRBV7-8; DNA: TGTGCCAGCAGCTCTGGATCTGGGAGCTCCTATAATTCACCCCTCCACTTT; CDR3: CASSSGSGSSYNSPLHF
D: TRBD2; size: once; J: TRBJ2-3; V: TRBV2; DNA: TGTGCCAGCAATGGACTAGCGGGGATGGGAGATACGCAGTATTTT; CDR3: CASNGLAGMGDTQYF
D: TRBD2; size: .; J: TRBJ2-3; V: TRBV9; DNA: TGTGCCAGCAGCGTAGGGGCGGGGGGGCAAAAAGATACGCAGTATTTT; CDR3: CASSVGAGGQKDTQYF
D: .; size: .; J: TRBJ2-7; V: TRBV9; DNA: TGTGCCAGCAGCGTAGGGGCCGGGACACAGCCCTACGAGCAGTACTTC; CDR3: CASSVGAGTQPYEQYF
D: .; size: .; J: TRBJ2-1; V: TRBV19; DNA: TGTGCCAGTAGTCCGCTACTCTACAATGAGCAGTTCTTC; CDR3: CASSPLLYNEQFF
D: .; size: once; J: TRBJ2-1; V: TRBV19; DNA: TGTGCCAGTAGTATTGGGGCAGTTAATGTCAATGAGCAGTTCTTC; CDR3: CASSIGAVNVNEQFF
D: TRBD2; size: .; J: TRBJ2-2; V: TRBV9; DNA: TGTGCCAGCAGCCGACTAGCGGGGCGGGGCACCGGGGAGCTGTTTTTT; CDR3: CASSRLAGRGTGELFF
D: TRBD1; size: .; J: TRBJ1-1; V: TRBV9; DNA: TGTGCCAGCAGCGTTGCCGGGACAGGGGATGCTGAAGCTTTCTTT; CDR3: CASSVAGTGDAEAFF
D: .; size: few; J: TRBJ1-1; V: TRBV5-1; DNA: TGCGCCAGCAGCTTGGATCGGGGTATGAACACTGAAGCTTTCTTT; CDR3: CASSLDRGMNTEAFF
D: TRBD2; size: .; J: TRBJ2-1; V: TRBV6-5; DNA: TGTGCCAGCAGCCTGACTAGCGGGGCTTGGAATGAGCAGTTCTTC; CDR3: CASSLTSGAWNEQFF
D: .; size: .; J: TRBJ2-1; V: TRBV2; DNA: TGTGCCAGCAGGGCCCTTGTGCAGTTCTTC; CDR3: CASRALVQFF
D: TRBD2; size: few; J: TRBJ2-7; V: TRBV19; DNA: TGTGCCAGTAAAAACCTTGAGCGGGGGAGCTCCTACGAGCAGTACTTC; CDR3: CASKNLERGSSYEQYF
D: .; size: few; J: TRBJ2-6; V: TRBV13; DNA: TGTGCCAGCAGCTTTACAGTCTCTGGGGCCAACGTCCTGACTTTC; CDR3: CASSFTVSGANVLTF
D: .; size: .; J: TRBJ2-1; V: TRBV6-6; DNA: TGTGCCAGCAGTGCCGGGGATCTCGCCTACAATGAGCAGTTCTTC; CDR3: CASSAGDLAYNEQFF
D: .; size: .; J: TRBJ2-1; V: TRBV30; DNA: TGTGCCTGGAGTCAGTCATTTGAGCAGTTCTTC; CDR3: CAWSQSFEQFF
D: .; size: .; J: TRBJ2-1; V: TRBV5-1; DNA: TGCGCCAGCAGCGACGGGGTAGCATCCTACAATGAGCAGTTCTTC; CDR3: CASSDGVASYNEQFF
D: .; size: .; J: TRBJ1-2; V: TRBV27; DNA: TGTGCCAGCAGCCTTCGGGGGTCCACGGGCTACACCTTC; CDR3: CASSLRGSTGYTF
D: .; size: .; J: TRBJ1-4; V: TRBV5-4; DNA: TGTGCCAGCGGCCTCAGCTTGGGCAATGAAAAACTGTTTTTT; CDR3: CASGLSLGNEKLFF
D: TRBD1; size: .; J: TRBJ1-1; V: TRBV28; DNA: TGTGCCAGCAGCTTGGGACAGTCGAACACTGAAGCTTTCTTT; CDR3: CASSLGQSNTEAFF
D: TRBD2; size: .; J: TRBJ2-7; V: TRBV4-1; DNA: TGCGCCAGCAGCAAAGAGTTCCCGGGACTAGCGGGGGGATCCTACGAGCAGTACTTC; CDR3: CASSKEFPGLAGGSYEQYF
D: TRBD1; size: .; J: TRBJ2-7; V: TRBV27; DNA: TGTGCCAGCAGACAGACAGGGCTTCCTACCGAGCAGTACTTC; CDR3: CASRQTGLPTEQYF
D: .; size: .; J: TRBJ1-1; V: TRBV2; DNA: TGTGCCAGCAGACAGGAGGGGTGGGCTGAAGCTTTCTTT; CDR3: CASRQEGWAEAFF
D: .; size: once; J: TRBJ2-2; V: TRBV4-1; DNA: TGCGCCAGCATGTCGTCGAACACCGGGGAGCTGTTTTTT; CDR3: CASMSSNTGELFF
D: .; size: .; J: TRBJ1-1; V: TRBV15; DNA: TGTGCCACCAGCAGGGACATCGAAAACACTGAAGCTTTCTTT; CDR3: CATSRDIENTEAFF
D: TRBD1; size: few; J: TRBJ1-1; V: TRBV6-5; DNA: TGTGCCAGCAGTTACTCCTCCAGGGGGCGGGAGACTGAAGCTTTCTTT; CDR3: CASSYSSRGRETEAFF
D: TRBD1; size: .; J: TRBJ1-2; V: TRBV29-1; DNA: TGCAGCGTGGGGACAGGGGGCTATGGCTACACCTTC; CDR3: CSVGTGGYGYTF
D: TRBD1; size: .; J: TRBJ2-7; V: TRBV18; DNA: TGTGCCAGCTCAAGGGACAGGGTAGGCGAGCAGTACTTC; CDR3: CASSRDRVGEQYF
D: TRBD1; size: .; J: TRBJ2-1; V: TRBV11-3; DNA: TGTGCCAGCAGCTTATGGGGTCAGGGACAGGGGGCGAATGAGCAGTTCTTC; CDR3: CASSLWGQGQGANEQFF
D: TRBD2; size: once; J: TRBJ2-2; V: TRBV19; DNA: TGTGCCAGTAGTAGGATCGGGACTATCCCCTTTGGCGGGGAGCTGTTTTTT; CDR3: CASSRIGTIPFGGELFF
D: TRBD2; size: .; J: TRBJ2-2; V: TRBV14; DNA: TGTGCCAGCGGACCGGGACTAGCTCGGACCGGGGAGCTGTTTTTT; CDR3: CASGPGLARTGELFF
D: .; size: .; J: TRBJ1-5; V: TRBV28; DNA: TGTGCCAGCAGTGCGGAGACAGTGAATCAGCCCCAGCATTTT; CDR3: CASSAETVNQPQHF
D: .; size: .; J: TRBJ2-7; V: TRBV2; DNA: TGTGCCAGCAGCCCCACCCTAGGCTTCTACGAGCAGTACTTC; CDR3: CASSPTLGFYEQYF
D: .; size: .; J: TRBJ1-6; V: TRBV7-2; DNA: TGTGCCAGCAGCTTAGCGTCCAGGGATTCACCCCTCCACTTT; CDR3: CASSLASRDSPLHF
D: .; size: .; J: TRBJ1-1; V: TRBV27; DNA: TGTGCCAGCATAGGGGGAACTGAAGCTTTCTTT; CDR3: CASIGGTEAFF
D: .; size: .; J: TRBJ2-6; V: TRBV5-1; DNA: TGCGCCAGCAGCTTTGAGGGTTACGGGGCCAACGTCCTGACTTTC; CDR3: CASSFEGYGANVLTF
D: TRBD2; size: .; J: TRBJ2-1; V: TRBV29-1; DNA: TGCAGCGTAAAGCGGGGGGCCTCCTACAATGAGCAGTTCTTC; CDR3: CSVKRGASYNEQFF
D: TRBD2; size: .; J: TRBJ2-7; V: TRBV6-1; DNA: TGTGCCAGCAGTGCGGATAGCGGGGCAAGCTCCTACGAGCAGTACTTC; CDR3: CASSADSGASSYEQYF
D: .; size: once; J: TRBJ2-6; V: TRBV27; DNA: TGTGCCAGCAGTTTAGCACAGGGCGGCTCTGGGGCCAACGTCCTGACTTTC; CDR3: CASSLAQGGSGANVLTF